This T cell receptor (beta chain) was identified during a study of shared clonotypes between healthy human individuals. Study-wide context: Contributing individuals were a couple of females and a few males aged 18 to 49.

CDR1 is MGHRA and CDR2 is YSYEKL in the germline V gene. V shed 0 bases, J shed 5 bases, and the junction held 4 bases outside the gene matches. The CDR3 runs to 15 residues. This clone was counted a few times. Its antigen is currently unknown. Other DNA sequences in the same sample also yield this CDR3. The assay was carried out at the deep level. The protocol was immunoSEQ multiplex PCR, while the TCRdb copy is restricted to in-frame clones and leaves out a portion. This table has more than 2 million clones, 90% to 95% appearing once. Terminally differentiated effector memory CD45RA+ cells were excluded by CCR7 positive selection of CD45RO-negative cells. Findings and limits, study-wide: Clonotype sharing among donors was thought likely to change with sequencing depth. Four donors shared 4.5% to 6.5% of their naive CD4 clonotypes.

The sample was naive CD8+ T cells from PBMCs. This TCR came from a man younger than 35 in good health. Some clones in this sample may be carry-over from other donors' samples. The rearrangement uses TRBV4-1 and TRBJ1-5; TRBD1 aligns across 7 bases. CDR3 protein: CASSQEGQGDQPQHF. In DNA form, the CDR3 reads TGCGCCAGCAGCCAAGAGGGGCAGGGGGATCAGCCCCAGCATTTT.